The clone carrying this T cell receptor (beta chain) occurred many times. Its antigen is still unknown. Arm-PCR of CDR3 regions and iRepertoire HTBI primers were the basis on which TCR beta libraries were built. As handled by the study authors: Samples jointly harbored about 63 TRBV and more than eleven TRBJ segments. One entry per CDR3 protein, called by TCRdb with MiXCR from the multiplex PCR reads. The authors' filters were not applied to this entry. This table has about 290,000 distinct CDR3 sequences, approximately 20% appearing once. These data belong to a study of regulatory T cells in long-lasting Graves disease. Sample time point: persistent/refractory GD, antithyroid drugs over 5 years with positive TRAb. Generation of the TCR library employed RNA extracted from PBMCs. The study, taken as a whole, reports: Persistent Graves' disease cases displayed lower TCR diversity than newly diagnosed ones.

The CDR3 totals 14 residues. Per germline, CDR1 MNHEY and CDR2 SVGAGI. V was clipped by 2 bases and J by 5 bases, with 12 bases between them. The origin of this receptor is a female donor with Graves disease. Sequencing was performed on peripheral blood mononuclear cells (PBMCs), taken when the disease was refractory, from a patient treated with antithyroid drugs. This chain uses TRBV6-5 with TRBJ2-5, with a tentative D call TRBD1 (7 bases). For the CDR3, the DNA is TGTGCCAGCAGTTACGTTGCAGGGGGGGAGACCCAGTACTTC. Its translation is CASSYVAGGETQYF.